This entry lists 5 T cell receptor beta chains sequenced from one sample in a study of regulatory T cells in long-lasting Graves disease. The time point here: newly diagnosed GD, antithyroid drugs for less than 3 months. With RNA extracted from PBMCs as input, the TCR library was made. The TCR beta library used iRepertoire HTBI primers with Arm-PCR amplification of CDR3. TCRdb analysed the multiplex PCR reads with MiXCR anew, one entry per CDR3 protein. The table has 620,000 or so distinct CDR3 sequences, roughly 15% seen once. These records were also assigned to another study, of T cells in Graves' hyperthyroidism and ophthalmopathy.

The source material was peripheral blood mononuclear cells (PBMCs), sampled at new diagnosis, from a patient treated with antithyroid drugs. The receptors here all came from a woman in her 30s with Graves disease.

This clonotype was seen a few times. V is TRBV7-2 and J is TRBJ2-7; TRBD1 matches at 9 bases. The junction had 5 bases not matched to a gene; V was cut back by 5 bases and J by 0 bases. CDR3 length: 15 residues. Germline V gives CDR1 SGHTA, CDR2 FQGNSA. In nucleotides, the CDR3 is TGTGCCAGCAGCCTCACGACAGGGGGCTCCTACGAGCAGTACTTC. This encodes CASSLTTGGSYEQYF.

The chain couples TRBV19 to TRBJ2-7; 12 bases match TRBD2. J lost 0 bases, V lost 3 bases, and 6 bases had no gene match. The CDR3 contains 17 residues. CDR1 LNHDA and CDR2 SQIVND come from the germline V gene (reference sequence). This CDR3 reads CASSISTSGSYSYEQYF. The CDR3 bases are TGTGCCAGTAGTATTTCGACTAGCGGGAGCTACTCCTACGAGCAGTACTTC.

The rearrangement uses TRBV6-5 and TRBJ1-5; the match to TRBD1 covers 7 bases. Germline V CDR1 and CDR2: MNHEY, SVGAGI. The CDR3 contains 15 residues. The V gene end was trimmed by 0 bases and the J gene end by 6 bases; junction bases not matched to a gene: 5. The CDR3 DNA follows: TGTGCCAGCAGTTACTCGAGAGGGGGCGGTCAGCCCCAGCATTTT. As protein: CASSYSRGGGQPQHF.

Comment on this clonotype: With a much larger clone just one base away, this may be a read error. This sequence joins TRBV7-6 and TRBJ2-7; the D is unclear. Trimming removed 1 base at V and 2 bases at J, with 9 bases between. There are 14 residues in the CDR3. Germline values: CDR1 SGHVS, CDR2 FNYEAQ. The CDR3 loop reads CASSLGAAPYEQYF. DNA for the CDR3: TGTGCCAGCAGCTTAGGGGCGGCCCCCTACGAGCAGTACTTC.

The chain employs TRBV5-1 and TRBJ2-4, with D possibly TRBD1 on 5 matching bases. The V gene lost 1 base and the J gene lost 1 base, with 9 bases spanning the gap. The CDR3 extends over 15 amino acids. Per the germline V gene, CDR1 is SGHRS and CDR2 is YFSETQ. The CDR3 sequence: CASSLPRAAKNIQYF. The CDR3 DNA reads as TGCGCCAGCAGCTTGCCCAGGGCGGCCAAAAACATTCAGTACTTC.